One sample yielded the 22 T cell receptor beta chains listed below, sequenced in a study of blood T cell repertoires in COVID-19. The table came from immunoSEQ multiplex PCR; TCRdb's copy has only in-frame clones and leaves some out. The table lists about 120,000 clones, around 76% of them singletons, with around 5.5% in the top ten. Input material: peripheral blood. These receptor sequences come from a man between 60 and 75 years old with acute or convalescent COVID-19.

This rearrangement joins TRBV15 to TRBJ1-6; D ambiguous. The CDR3 length is 15 residues. Germline assignment: CDR1 LNHNV and CDR2 YYDKDF (reference sequence). V was pared by 0 bases and J by 6 bases, with 9 bases between. CDR3 DNA: TGTGCCACCAGCAGAGAAGCCCAGCGTAATTCACCCCTCCACTTT. Encoded protein: CATSREAQRNSPLHF. Filled out from reference TRBV15 and TRBJ1-6, the complete variable domain reads DAMVIQNPRYQVTQFGKPVTLSCSQTLNHNVMYWYQQKSSQAPKLLFHYYDKDFNNEADTPDNFQSRRPNTSFCFLDIRSPGLGDTAMYLCATSREAQRNSPLHFGNGTRLTVT.

This chain connects TRBV10-2 to TRBJ2-3, with 9 positions matching TRBD2. Per the germline V gene, CDR1 is WSHSY and CDR2 is SAAADI. This CDR3 is 15 amino acids long. Germline trimming cut 4 bases from V and 6 bases from J; bases unmatched to any gene: 8. The CDR3 region is CASSVAGGPVDTQYF. The CDR3 coding sequence is TGCGCCAGCAGTGTGGCGGGAGGGCCGGTCGATACGCAGTATTTT.

This clone appeared many times. J is TRBJ2-3 and V is TRBV30; TRBD2 matches at 9 bases. J gave up 13 bases and V 3 bases, and 11 bases lay outside the gene matches. Germline CDR1 and CDR2: GTSNPN and SVGIG (reference sequence). The CDR3 length is 13 residues. CDR3 sequence: CAWRTSGSLQEYF. As DNA, the CDR3 is TGTGCCTGGAGGACTAGCGGCTCCCTACAGGAGTATTTT.

This sequence joins TRBV11-1 and TRBJ2-5; D remains unclear. The CDR3 is 15 residues long. Germline V gene sequence: CDR1 SGHAT, CDR2 FQDESV (reference sequence). V lost 2 bases and J 5 bases, leaving 15 bases between the germline ends. The CDR3 region is CASSLSAVYTETQYF. The CDR3 DNA sequence: TGTGCCAGCAGCTTAAGCGCAGTCTATACCGAGACCCAGTACTTC.

The chain has TRBV19 and TRBJ1-1; 9 bases are shared with TRBD1. V gave up 8 bases and J gave up 5 bases; unmatched junction bases: 18. This CDR3 contains 17 residues. CDR1 and CDR2 from the germline V gene are LNHDA and SQIVND (reference sequence). The DNA of the CDR3 is TGTGCCAGTGCGAACCGACCGGGACAGGGAAGATGGACTGAAGCTTTCTTT. As protein: CASANRPGQGRWTEAFF.

The chain combines TRBV5-6 with TRBJ2-1; 10 bases map to TRBD2. The CDR3 is 16 amino acids. V gave up 2 bases and J gave up 9 bases; unmatched junction bases: 11. The germline V gene has CDR1 SGHDT and CDR2 YYEEEE. The DNA of the CDR3 is TGTGCCAGCAGCTTACTTAGGGGACTAGCGACGTCTGAGCAGTTCTTC. As protein: CASSLLRGLATSEQFF.

The gene calls are TRBV10-2 and TRBJ2-4, with 14 bases matching TRBD2. Looked up from germline, CDR1 is WSHSY and CDR2 is SAAADI. Trimming at V came to 6 bases and at J to 3 bases, leaving 10 bases not matched to a gene. This CDR3 spans 18 amino acids. CDR3 in amino acids: CASRPGLAGDRGKNIQYF. CDR3 coding DNA: TGCGCCAGCAGGCCGGGACTAGCGGGGGACCGGGGCAAAAACATTCAGTACTTC.

The rearrangement joins TRBV27 to TRBJ2-7; 14 bases are shared with TRBD2. V shed 2 bases and J 4 bases; nucleotides not matched to a gene: 7. The CDR3 consists of 17 residues. The germline V gene encodes CDR1 MNHEY and CDR2 SMNVEV (reference sequence). For the CDR3, the DNA is TGTGCCAGCAGTTTAGCGAGACTAGCGGGAGGGATGTACGAGCAGTACTTC. Its protein product is CASSLARLAGGMYEQYF.

The V call is TRBV18, the J call TRBJ2-7; 8 bases align to TRBD1. V shed 4 bases, J shed 10 bases, and the junction held 9 bases outside the gene matches. The germline gives CDR1 KGHSH, CDR2 LQKENI. The CDR3 has 13 residues. CDR3 sequence (DNA): TGTGCCAGCTCACTGGACAGGGACCGGACTCAGTACTTC. Translation gives CASSLDRDRTQYF.

The chain carries TRBV20-1 and TRBJ1-1; 7 bases fit TRBD1. CDR3 length equals 11 residues. With V trimmed by 6 bases and J by 4 bases, 2 bases remained unmatched. CDR1 DFQATT and CDR2 SNEGSKA come from the germline V gene (reference sequence). CDR3 sequence (DNA): TGCAGTGCAAACAGGGGCACTGAAGCTTTCTTT. Protein product: CSANRGTEAFF.

The genes are TRBV27 and TRBJ1-1; 10 nucleotides line up with TRBD1. In germline, CDR1 is MNHEY, CDR2 SMNVEV (reference sequence). CDR3 length: 16 residues. J gave up 1 base and V 3 bases, and 5 bases lay outside the gene matches. The CDR3 spells CASSFGGQGWNTEAFF. In nucleotides, the CDR3 is TGTGCCAGCAGTTTCGGGGGACAGGGGTGGAACACTGAAGCTTTCTTT.

V is TRBV7-3 and J is TRBJ2-1; D is unclear. CDR1 SGHTA and CDR2 FQGTGA come from the germline V gene. This CDR3 is 15 amino acids long. V was pared by 3 bases and J by 0 bases, with 9 bases between. The CDR3 is CASSLGTSSYNEQFF. The CDR3 region has the DNA TGTGCCAGCAGCTTGGGCACGAGCTCCTACAATGAGCAGTTCTTC.

The table lists this clone with a few counts. This sequence joins TRBV7-8 and TRBJ2-2, with 9 bases fitting TRBD2. The CDR3 spans 17 residues. The germline V gene has CDR1 SGHVS and CDR2 FQNEAQ. With V trimmed by 5 bases and J by 0 bases, 7 bases remained unmatched. The CDR3 loop reads CASSLSRLAANTGELFF. The CDR3 DNA reads as TGTGCCAGCAGCCTTAGCAGACTAGCGGCGAACACCGGGGAGCTGTTTTTT.

The V call is TRBV11-2, the J call TRBJ2-5; tentatively, D is TRBD1 (6 bases). Between the trimmed V and J ends, which lost 3 bases and 2 bases, there was a span of 7 bases. The CDR3 has 13 amino acids. Looked up from germline, CDR1 is SGHAT and CDR2 is FQNNGV. CDR3 loop: CASSLGHQETQYF. CDR3 bases: TGTGCCAGCAGCTTGGGACATCAAGAGACCCAGTACTTC.

The chain uses TRBV9 and TRBJ2-2; 9 nucleotides agree with TRBD1. V dropped 4 bases and J dropped 3; count of bases not matched to a gene: 7. Germline loops: CDR1 SGDLS, CDR2 YYNGEE. This CDR3 region has 16 residues. Written as DNA, the CDR3 is TGTGCCAGCAGCAAAACGGGACAGGGACACACCGGGGAGCTGTTTTTT. It specifies CASSKTGQGHTGELFF.

The rearrangement uses TRBV7-8 and TRBJ1-6; 10 bases fit TRBD1. CDR3 length: 14 amino acids. The V segment lost 8 bases and the J segment 8 bases; nucleotides outside the gene matches: 6. CDR1 and CDR2 (germline): SGHVS, FQNEAQ. The CDR3 sequence: CASLSGTGDSPLHF. The CDR3 nucleotides are TGTGCCAGCCTATCCGGGACAGGGGATTCACCCCTCCACTTT.

There are a few counts of this clone. The V call is TRBV18, the J call TRBJ2-5; the match to TRBD2 covers 11 bases. This CDR3 spans 15 amino acids. CDR1 is KGHSH, CDR2 LQKENI, per germline. The trim removed 3 bases at V and 5 bases at J, leaving 5 bases unmatched. The DNA of the CDR3 is TGTGCCAGCTCACCGGATAGCGGGAGGGCCGAGACCCAGTACTTC. Its protein is CASSPDSGRAETQYF.

This clone showed up just once. The chain couples TRBV5-1 to TRBJ1-6, with 12 bases aligning to TRBD1. CDR1 and CDR2 (germline): SGHRS, YFSETQ. The CDR3 loop spans 16 amino acids. Trimming cost V 0 bases and J 10 bases; bases outside gene matches: 5. The CDR3 protein is CASSLEGTGGGSPLHF. CDR3 bases: TGCGCCAGCAGCTTGGAGGGGACAGGGGGCGGATCACCCCTCCACTTT.

In this sample, this clone turned up a few times. The chain carries TRBV7-9 and TRBJ2-7; TRBD1 matches at 9 bases. This CDR3 spans 16 amino acids. V lost 5 bases and J lost 0; bases outside the gene matches: 8. Looked up from germline, CDR1 is SEHNR and CDR2 is FQNEAQ (reference sequence). The CDR3 region is CASSEQGAGASYEQYF. CDR3 nucleotide sequence: TGTGCCAGCAGCGAACAGGGGGCGGGGGCCTCCTACGAGCAGTACTTC.

This rearrangement joins TRBV30 to TRBJ1-5; possible D gene TRBD1, 5 bases. CDR3 length equals 13 residues. With 0 bases removed from V and 9 bases from J, the gap between germline ends came to 12 bases. Per germline, CDR1 GTSNPN and CDR2 SVGIG (reference sequence). The DNA for the CDR3 is TGTGCCTGGAGTGTAATGGCTGGGGCGCCCCAGCATTTT. It encodes CAWSVMAGAPQHF.

V gene TRBV7-9 combines with J gene TRBJ1-4; D possibly corresponds to TRBD1 (5 bases). The CDR3 extends over 17 amino acids. The V and J ends lost 1 base and 8 bases respectively, with 20 bases between them. Germline V gene lookup returns CDR1 SEHNR and CDR2 FQNEAQ (reference sequence). The CDR3: CASSLGRGPGTREKLFF. DNA for the CDR3: TGTGCCAGCAGCTTAGGGAGGGGCCCAGGCACTAGAGAAAAACTGTTTTTT.

This clone has just a few counts. The rearrangement uses TRBV9 and TRBJ2-3, with 9 bases lining up with TRBD2. CDR1 SGDLS and CDR2 YYNGEE come from the germline V gene. With V trimmed by 5 bases and J by 2 bases, 12 bases remained unmatched. The CDR3 is 17 amino acids. For the CDR3, the DNA is TGTGCCAGCAGTAGGTTGTGGGGACTAGCACCCACAGATACGCAGTATTTT. Protein sequence: CASSRLWGLAPTDTQYF.